Below are 30 T cell receptor beta chains sequenced from a single sample in a study of control samples from healthy donors and cancer patients. Libraries were prepared by immunoSEQ multiplex PCR; TCRdb keeps only in-frame clonotypes and omits some of them. The data contain roughly 130,000 clones, 90% of them singletons. Sample: blood. Receptor source: a man aged 18 to 29 in good health.

The chain couples TRBV4-1 to TRBJ2-1, with 11 nucleotides matching TRBD2. V was clipped by 4 bases and J by 3 bases; unmatched bases: 2. Germline CDR1 reads MGHRA; CDR2 reads YSYEKL. The CDR3 totals 15 residues. The CDR3 nucleotides are TGCGCCAGCAGCCTGGGACTAGCGGTCTACAATGAGCAGTTCTTC. It specifies CASSLGLAVYNEQFF.

The chain joins TRBV11-2 to TRBJ2-7; D remains ambiguous. V lost 0 bases and J lost 4, with 7 bases in between. This CDR3 contains 13 residues. Germline lookup yields CDR1 SGHAT and CDR2 FQNNGV. DNA for the CDR3: TGTGCCAGCAGCTTAGAATTGAATTACGAGCAGTACGTC. Protein sequence: CASSLELNYEQYV.

This chain joins TRBV14 and TRBJ2-7; D might be TRBD1 (6 bases). Germline V lookup: CDR1 SGHDN, CDR2 FVKESK. The CDR3 sequence is 14 residues long. V was trimmed by 1 base and J by 3 bases, leaving 10 bases between them. CDR3 DNA sequence: TGTGCCAGCAGCCAAGGTCTACAGGGCTACGAGCAGTACTTC. Its protein is CASSQGLQGYEQYF.

The chain combines TRBV28 with TRBJ2-3; 9 nucleotides line up with TRBD2. Germline trimming cut 6 bases from V and 5 bases from J; bases unmatched to any gene: 18. The CDR3 has 18 residues. In germline, CDR1 is MDHEN, CDR2 SYDVKM. CDR3 bases: TGTGCCAGCAGCCCGGTTTGGATAGCGGGGGTTATGAGAGATACGCAGTATTTT. Protein product: CASSPVWIAGVMRDTQYF.

This chain's CDR3 is CASSFSGDTNGYTF. DNA for the CDR3: TGTGCCAGCAGCTTCTCAGGGGATACCAATGGCTACACCTTC. J is TRBJ1-2 and V is TRBV7-3; tentatively, D is TRBD1 (6 bases). V dropped 3 bases and J dropped 6 bases, with 14 bases sitting between them. CDR3 length: 14 residues. Per the germline V gene, CDR1 is SGHTA and CDR2 is FQGTGA.

J is TRBJ1-1 and V is TRBV19, with TRBD1 matching 7 bases. The ends lost 4 bases at V and 2 bases at J; junction bases unmatched: 4. This CDR3 is built from 14 residues. The germline CDR1 and CDR2 sequences are LNHDA and SQIVND (reference sequence). The CDR3 coding sequence is TGTGCCAGTAGTAGCGGACAGGTCAACACTGAAGCTTTCTTT. Protein: CASSSGQVNTEAFF.

This sequence joins TRBV7-2 and TRBJ1-2, with a possible D match to TRBD1 (5 bases). The ends were cut back, 1 base at V and 6 bases at J, with 15 bases in the middle. Germline CDR1 reads SGHTA; CDR2 reads FQGNSA. The CDR3 extends over 15 amino acids. The chain's CDR3 is CASSLDAQLGHGYTF. CDR3 nucleotides: TGTGCCAGCAGCTTAGACGCCCAACTGGGGCATGGCTACACCTTC.

The chain carries TRBV11-1 and TRBJ2-3, with unresolved D. The CDR3 contains 13 residues. Germline assignment: CDR1 SGHAT and CDR2 FQDESV (reference sequence). V dropped 1 base and J dropped 8 bases, with 10 bases sitting between them. The CDR3 DNA reads as TGTGCCAGCAGCTTAGTTCGGGCGGCTACGCAGTATTTT. Translating gives CASSLVRAATQYF.

The rearrangement joins TRBV3-1 (or the pseudogene TRBV3-2) to TRBJ2-6; 9 bases agree with TRBD2. The CDR3 runs to 17 residues. Germline values: CDR1 LGHDT, CDR2 YNNKEL (reference sequence). The J segment lost 2 bases and the V segment lost 6 bases, leaving 8 bases of the junction unmatched. CDR3 DNA sequence: TGTGCCAGCAGGCTTGCGGGAGGGGAGGCTGGGGCCAACGTCCTGACTTTC. This gives the protein CASRLAGGEAGANVLTF.

This clone was counted only a few times. The chain links TRBV11-3 to TRBJ1-5; tentative D call: TRBD1 (6 bases). CDR3 length: 14 amino acids. CDR1 is SGHNT, CDR2 YENEEA, per germline. The V end lost 3 bases, the J end lost 4 bases, and 10 bases lay between the germline ends. DNA of the CDR3: TGTGCCAGCAGCTTGGGAGGGGGGAATCAGCCCCAGCATTTT. Translation gives CASSLGGGNQPQHF. Supplemented by reference TRBV11-3 and TRBJ1-5, the full variable domain reads EAGVVQSPRYKIIEKKQPVAFWCNPISGHNTLYWYLQNLGQGPELLIRYENEEAVDDSQLPKDRFSAERLKGVDSTLKIQPAELGDSAVYLCASSLGGGNQPQHFGDGTRLSIL.

The chain is built from TRBV3-1 (or the pseudogene TRBV3-2) and TRBJ2-7; tentative D call: TRBD1 (6 bases). V dropped 4 bases and J dropped 3 bases, with 13 bases sitting between them. This CDR3 is 14 amino acids long. CDR1 and CDR2 from the germline V gene are LGHDT and YNNKEL (reference sequence). CDR3 nucleotide sequence: TGTGCCAGCAGCCTAATGGGACACGACTACGAGCAGTACTTC. Translation: CASSLMGHDYEQYF.

Written as DNA, the CDR3 is TGTGCCAGCAGCCCTAGCGGGGGGGCCGCGGGGACCCAGTACTTC. This codes for CASSPSGGAAGTQYF. The rearrangement uses TRBV7-9 and TRBJ2-5; TRBD2 agrees at 12 bases. The germline CDR1 and CDR2 sequences are SEHNR and FQNEAQ (reference sequence). The trim removed 5 bases at V and 7 bases at J, leaving 8 bases unmatched. The CDR3 runs to 15 residues.

The gene calls are TRBV4-1 and TRBJ2-3, with D possibly called TRBD1 or TRBD2 (5 bases each). The V gene lost 4 bases and the J gene lost 5 bases, with 10 bases spanning the gap. CDR1 is MGHRA, CDR2 YSYEKL, per germline. The CDR3 spans 13 residues. The CDR3 DNA is TGCGCCAGCAGCCGGGACGCAGGAGATACGCAGTATTTT. Encoded protein: CASSRDAGDTQYF.

The V and J genes are TRBV5-6 and TRBJ2-2, with 12 bases fitting TRBD1. V shed 1 base, J shed 0 bases, and the junction held 4 bases outside the gene matches. This CDR3 is built from 18 residues. Germline V gene lookup returns CDR1 SGHDT and CDR2 YYEEEE. The DNA for the CDR3 is TGTGCCAGCAGCTTGCGGGACAGGGGGCAAGCGAACACCGGGGAGCTGTTTTTT. It is translated as CASSLRDRGQANTGELFF.

In this sample, this clone turned up many times. This sequence joins TRBV6-4 and TRBJ2-2; 10 positions match TRBD2. The CDR3 is 14 amino acids. From germline, CDR1 is MRHNA and CDR2 SNTAGT. Trimming at V came to 4 bases and at J to 4 bases, leaving 0 bases not matched to a gene. The CDR3 DNA sequence: TGTGCCAGCAGTGCTAGCGGGAGCACCGGGGAGCTGTTTTTT. Amino acids: CASSASGSTGELFF.

V is TRBV18 and J is TRBJ2-7; TRBD2 matches 10 bases. Looked up from germline, CDR1 is KGHSH and CDR2 is LQKENI. The V and J ends lost 0 bases and 5 bases, in that order; junction bases with no gene match: 10. The CDR3 runs 17 residues. The CDR3 reads CASSPPGVASGGHEQYF. The CDR3 nucleotides read TGTGCCAGCTCACCACCAGGAGTGGCTAGCGGGGGCCACGAGCAGTACTTC.

The chain combines TRBV28 with TRBJ1-1; D gene uncertain. CDR1 and CDR2 from the germline V gene are MDHEN and SYDVKM. V was shortened by 2 bases and J by 6 bases, with 10 bases between the two germline ends. The CDR3 is made up of 13 amino acids. The CDR3 DNA is TGTGCCAGCAGTTTAACGTCGCGGGCTGAAGCTTTCTTT. Its translation is CASSLTSRAEAFF.

The V and J genes are TRBV5-1 and TRBJ1-1, with D unresolved. Trimming shortened V by 4 bases and J by 4 bases, and 14 bases separated the two germline ends. The germline gives CDR1 SGHRS, CDR2 YFSETQ. The CDR3 has 14 amino acids. This chain's CDR3 is CASSPTGWGTEAFF. The CDR3 nucleotides read TGCGCCAGCAGCCCCACGGGATGGGGCACTGAAGCTTTCTTT.

J is TRBJ2-3 and V is TRBV6-5; either TRBD1 or TRBD2 may supply D (5 bases each). V dropped 0 bases and J dropped 3 bases, with 10 bases sitting between them. This CDR3 is 15 amino acids long. CDR1 is MNHEY and CDR2 is SVGAGI in the germline V gene. The CDR3 here is CASSYSRGSTDTQYF. The CDR3 nucleotides are TGTGCCAGCAGTTACTCGAGGGGTTCGACAGATACGCAGTATTTT.

The chain carries TRBV10-1 and TRBJ1-4; 9 positions match TRBD1. V lost 7 bases and J lost 10; bases outside the gene matches: 13. CDR3 length: 15 amino acids. In germline, CDR1 is WNHNN, CDR2 SYGVQD (reference sequence). The CDR3: CASKGDSTGGGKLFF. The CDR3 DNA follows: TGCGCCAGCAAAGGGGACTCGACAGGGGGTGGAAAACTGTTTTTT.

The chain recombines TRBV7-9 with TRBJ1-2, with 8 bases that match TRBD1. Germline loops: CDR1 SEHNR, CDR2 FQNEAQ (reference sequence). The CDR3 extends over 13 amino acids. V lost 5 bases and J lost 6; bases outside the gene matches: 5. As DNA, the CDR3 is TGTGCCAGCAGCCCTACAGGGGGGAATGGCTACACCTTC. It yields the protein CASSPTGGNGYTF. Complete variable domain (other parts from reference TRBV7-9 and TRBJ1-2): DTGVSQNPRHKITKRGQNVTFRCDPISEHNRLYWYRQTLGQGPEFLTYFQNEAQLEKSRLLSDRFSAERPKGSFSTLEIQRTEQGDSAMYLCASSPTGGNGYTFGSGTRLTVV.

The genes are TRBV29-1 and TRBJ1-1, with D possibly matching TRBD1 (6 bases). The germline V gene encodes CDR1 SQVTM and CDR2 ANQGSEA. The CDR3 extends over 13 amino acids. Trimming cost V 7 bases and J 0 bases, with 12 bases left between them. The chain's CDR3 is CSAGRGVNTEAFF. CDR3 nucleotides: TGCAGCGCCGGAAGGGGGGTGAACACTGAAGCTTTCTTT.

This rearrangement joins TRBV19 to TRBJ2-1; 8 nucleotides align to TRBD1. CDR3 length: 14 amino acids. With 8 bases clipped from V and 6 bases from J, the junction kept 9 bases outside the gene matches. Germline V lookup: CDR1 LNHDA, CDR2 SQIVND (reference sequence). CDR3 loop: CASHPGGRGNEQFF. DNA for the CDR3: TGTGCCAGTCACCCAGGGGGCAGGGGCAATGAGCAGTTCTTC.

This clone was seen once. The chain couples TRBV27 to TRBJ2-2; no reliable D call. Deletions cut 1 base from V and 4 bases from J, with 7 bases between. CDR1 is MNHEY, CDR2 SMNVEV, per germline (reference sequence). The CDR3 extends over 14 amino acids. The DNA for the CDR3 is TGTGCCAGCAGTTTATTTCCGGGCACCGGGGAGCTGTTTTTT. It is translated as CASSLFPGTGELFF.

The chain carries TRBV30 and TRBJ1-2, with D tentatively TRBD1 (5 bases). The germline V gene encodes CDR1 GTSNPN and CDR2 SVGIG (reference sequence). The CDR3 has 11 amino acids. The ends were cut back, 4 bases at V and 6 bases at J, with 9 bases in the middle. The CDR3 coding sequence is TGTGCCTGGAATATGGGGGATGGCTACACCTTC. Translating it yields CAWNMGDGYTF.

The chain carries TRBV14 and TRBJ2-2; 7 bases map to TRBD2. CDR1 is SGHDN, CDR2 FVKESK, per germline. V shed 1 base, J shed 5 bases, and the junction held 16 bases outside the gene matches. CDR3 length: 19 residues. CDR3 sequence (DNA): TGTGCCAGCAGCCAAGCGCCCCCGGCGGGAGCCCCCCTAACCGGGGAGCTGTTTTTT. Protein product: CASSQAPPAGAPLTGELFF.

This clone has just one count. The V gene is TRBV6-5, the J gene TRBJ2-7, with TRBD1 identical over 7 bases. The germline gives CDR1 MNHEY, CDR2 SVGAGI. The junction had 5 bases not matched to a gene; V was cut back by 0 bases and J by 3 bases. The CDR3 has 15 amino acids. The DNA of the CDR3 is TGTGCCAGCAGTTACTCGACGGCAGGGGGCTACGAGCAGTACTTC. Amino acids: CASSYSTAGGYEQYF.

The chain recombines TRBV7-9 with TRBJ2-7, with TRBD2 matching over 10 bases. J lost 7 bases, V lost 0 bases, and 12 bases had no gene match. In germline, CDR1 is SEHNR, CDR2 FQNEAQ (reference sequence). CDR3 length: 17 residues. The CDR3 DNA is TGTGCCAGCAGCTTAGCGGAGAGCGGGAGGGATTTGGGGGAGCAGTACGTC. Protein product: CASSLAESGRDLGEQYV.

V is TRBV5-1 and J is TRBJ2-7; D possibly uses TRBD1 or TRBD2 (5 bases each). CDR1 is SGHRS, CDR2 YFSETQ, per germline. The CDR3 runs 15 residues. V lost 4 bases to trimming and J lost 4 bases, with 18 bases between them. The CDR3 nucleotides are TGCGCCAGCAGCCAACCCGGGGCGGGCGGGTACGAGCAGTACTTC. Protein product: CASSQPGAGGYEQYF.

The chain couples TRBV11-2 to TRBJ2-5, with 9 bases identical to TRBD1. V trimming: 5 bases; J trimming: 5 bases; junction bases outside the gene matches: 9. This CDR3 contains 15 residues. CDR1 SGHAT and CDR2 FQNNGV come from the germline V gene. CDR3 residues: CASSEGTGGVETQYF. The DNA of the CDR3 is TGTGCCAGCAGCGAAGGAACAGGGGGCGTCGAGACCCAGTACTTC.